The 11 T cell receptor beta chains below were found in one sample sequenced in a study of blood T cells in healthy people across ages. It was with a sample-barcoded 5' primer and a J-beta primer mix that a second PCR of roughly 6 to 11 cycles was run. TCRdb recomputed calls from the 5' RACE reads with MiXCR, one row per CDR3 protein. The table includes 980,000 or so distinct CDR3 sequences, roughly 43% detected once. Sequencing used blood. Every receptor here comes from a young man in good health.

This clonotype was found a few times. The chain is built from TRBV20-1 and TRBJ1-2; TRBD1 is a possible D gene (5 bases). The CDR3 consists of 14 residues. Germline V gene data show CDR1 as DFQATT and CDR2 as SNEGSKA (reference sequence). The ends were cut back, 1 base at V and 8 bases at J, with 17 bases in the middle. The CDR3 DNA reads as TGCAGTGCTAGAGTCGGGGACTTCAGTTACGGCTACACCTTC. This gives the protein CSARVGDFSYGYTF.

This chain uses TRBV6-6 with TRBJ1-6, with a tentative D call TRBD1 (5 bases). V lost 6 bases and J lost 8, with 20 bases in between. Germline V gene sequence: CDR1 MNHNY, CDR2 SVGAGI (reference sequence). This CDR3 has 16 residues. CDR3 loop: CASRVTSRQGHSPLHF. CDR3 in DNA: TGTGCCAGCAGAGTTACGTCCAGGCAGGGTCATTCACCCCTCCACTTT.

This clonotype was seen only once. This clone may be a read error of a much larger clone one base away. The chain joins TRBV6-1 to TRBJ2-1; D is unclear. The J call is uncertain, as TRBJ2-7 better fits the DNA end. The CDR3 spans 16 residues. Germline V gene lookup returns CDR1 MNHNS and CDR2 SASEGT. CDR3 amino acids: CASSAGRGASYNEQYF. The DNA for the CDR3 is TGTGCCAGCAGTGCCGGAAGAGGAGCCTCCTACAATGAGCAGTACTTC.

The gene calls are TRBV5-1 and TRBJ2-3; 7 bases agree with TRBD2. Per the germline V gene, CDR1 is SGHRS and CDR2 is YFSETQ. The CDR3 runs to 15 residues. The V segment lost 1 base and the J segment 4 bases; nucleotides outside the gene matches: 6. CDR3 bases: TGCGCCAGCAGCTTGTGGGGGGGAATCTCAGATACGCAGTATTTT. Translated, it gives CASSLWGGISDTQYF.

This clonotype came up many times. V usage is TRBV30 and J usage is TRBJ2-7, with D possibly TRBD2 on 6 matching bases. This CDR3 is built from 15 residues. Germline assignment: CDR1 GTSNPN and CDR2 SVGIG (reference sequence). V gave up 1 base and J gave up 1 base, with 14 bases separating them. The CDR3 reads CAWSEPGLASYEQYF. CDR3 bases: TGTGCCTGGAGTGAACCGGGACTGGCATCCTACGAGCAGTACTTC. The full variable domain, rest sourced from reference TRBV30 and TRBJ2-7, is SQTIHQWPATLVQPVGSPLSLECTVEGTSNPNLYWYRQAAGRGLQLLFYSVGIGQISSEVPQNLSASRPQDRQFILSSKKLLLSDSGFYLCAWSEPGLASYEQYFGPGTRLTVT.

This clonotype was observed many times. This chain connects TRBV21-1 to TRBJ2-1; the D segment call TRBD1 is taken from the table without a DNA check. TRBV21-1 is a pseudogene segment. The CDR3 has 16 amino acids. CDR3 region: CASSKALRGRYNEQFF. CDR3 sequence (DNA): TGTGCCAGCAGCAAAGCGTTGAGGGGGCGCTACAATGAGCAGTTCTTC.

The rearrangement uses TRBV2 and TRBJ2-3; tentatively, D is TRBD1 (5 bases). Trimming removed 7 bases at V and 2 bases at J, with 13 bases between. Germline lookup yields CDR1 SNHLY and CDR2 FYNNEI. This CDR3 has 14 residues. In DNA, the CDR3 is TGTGCCAGCAATCACAGGACGGTCACAGATACGCAGTATTTT. This encodes CASNHRTVTDTQYF.

The V and J genes are TRBV21-1 and TRBJ2-7. TRBV21-1 is a pseudogene locus. This CDR3 has 16 amino acids. Here the CDR3 reads CASSKTWTGASYEQYF. The CDR3 DNA reads as TGTGCCAGCAGCAAGACCTGGACAGGGGCATCCTACGAGCAGTACTTC.

The chain uses TRBV12-3 or TRBV12-4 and TRBJ2-5; D call uncertain. The ends were cut back, 6 bases at V and 2 bases at J, with 10 bases in the middle. This CDR3 has 13 residues. CDR3 nucleotides: TGTGCCAGCAGCCGCATTTCTCAAGAGACCCAGTACTTC. The encoded protein is CASSRISQETQYF.

This clonotype was seen more than once but under ten times. The CDR3 region is CASSQDRADNSPLHF. Here the CDR3 DNA reads TGCGCCAGCAGCCAAGATCGGGCAGATAATTCACCCCTCCACTTT. The V and J genes are TRBV4-3 and TRBJ1-6; D is unclear. V gave up 0 bases and J gave up 5 bases, with 8 bases separating them. Germline CDR1 LGHNA, CDR2 YSLEER. CDR3 length equals 15 residues.

The chain links TRBV10-3 to TRBJ2-2; TRBD2 aligns across 7 bases. Germline-derived CDR1 and CDR2 are ENHRY and SYGVKD. CDR3 length: 15 residues. V shed 10 bases, J shed 4 bases, and the junction held 12 bases outside the gene matches. The CDR3 protein is CATTGLVSTTGELFF. For the CDR3, the DNA is TGTGCCACAACTGGACTAGTTTCGACCACCGGGGAGCTGTTTTTT.